These 7 T cell receptor beta chains were sequenced from one sample in a study of Tregs in tolerant kidney transplant recipients. Profiled with immunoSEQ multiplex PCR; TCRdb holds only in-frame clones, not every one. The sample holds just over 30,000 clones, 70% to 85% seen once. No antigen has been assigned to these receptors. Material: Tregs from blood cultured with allogeneic cells. The receptors were sampled from a human donor in good health.

For the CDR3, the DNA is TGTGCCAGCAGCTACGGGACAGGCCAAGCGAACACTGAAGCTTTCTTT. It specifies CASSYGTGQANTEAFF. The chain employs TRBV5-6 and TRBJ1-1, with 8 bases fitting TRBD1. CDR3 length equals 16 residues. Germline V CDR1 and CDR2: SGHDT, YYEEEE. The trim removed 3 bases at V and 1 base at J, leaving 8 bases unmatched.

The rearrangement uses TRBV7-2 and TRBJ2-3; D ambiguous. There are 14 residues in the CDR3. Trimming pared 8 bases from V and 0 bases from J, leaving 12 bases between. Germline V gene data show CDR1 as SGHTA and CDR2 as FQGNSA. Here the CDR3 reads CASRGYASTDTQYF. CDR3 DNA sequence: TGTGCCAGCCGCGGATATGCAAGCACAGATACGCAGTATTTT.

The J gene is TRBJ2-1, the V gene TRBV15; D not certain. Germline CDR1 reads LNHNV; CDR2 reads YYDKDF (reference sequence). Between the trimmed V and J ends, which lost 0 bases and 13 bases, there was a span of 13 bases. CDR3 length: 13 residues. The CDR3 is CATSRDRGWIQFF. The CDR3 DNA is TGTGCCACCAGCAGAGATCGAGGTTGGATACAGTTCTTC.

This chain connects TRBV5-1 to TRBJ2-1; no clear D gene. Germline lookup yields CDR1 SGHRS and CDR2 YFSETQ. CDR3 length: 13 amino acids. V lost 5 bases to trimming and J lost 2 bases, with 8 bases between them. CDR3 residues: CASRLPPYNEQFF. DNA for the CDR3: TGCGCCAGCAGACTCCCCCCCTACAATGAGCAGTTCTTC. The variable domain in full, with the rest retrieved from reference TRBV5-1 and TRBJ2-1, is KAGVTQTPRYLIKTRGQQVTLSCSPISGHRSVSWYQQTPGQGLQFLFEYFSETQRNKGNFPGRFSGRQFSNSRSEMNVSTLELGDSALYLCASRLPPYNEQFFGPGTRLTVL.

The J gene is TRBJ2-7, the V gene TRBV7-9; weak D call: TRBD2 (5 bases). The CDR3 totals 15 residues. Germline V gene sequence: CDR1 SEHNR, CDR2 FQNEAQ (reference sequence). The V and J ends lost 3 bases and 0 bases respectively, with 12 bases between them. The CDR3 sequence: CASSLGFGISYEQYF. As DNA, the CDR3 is TGTGCCAGCAGCTTGGGCTTCGGGATCTCCTACGAGCAGTACTTC.

The chain couples TRBV4-3 to TRBJ2-4; D may be TRBD1 or TRBD2 (5 bases each). V lost 2 bases and J lost 2, with 10 bases in between. Germline lookup yields CDR1 LGHNA and CDR2 YSLEER. This CDR3 contains 15 residues. The CDR3 loop is CASSQLGETKNIQYF. CDR3 coding DNA: TGCGCCAGCAGCCAATTAGGGGAGACCAAAAACATTCAGTACTTC.

The rearrangement links TRBV5-1 to TRBJ2-2, with D perhaps TRBD2 (5 bases). The germline gives CDR1 SGHRS, CDR2 YFSETQ. V lost 3 bases, J lost 7 bases, and 7 bases lay in between. There are 12 residues in the CDR3. The CDR3 loop is CASSWRSGELFF. CDR3 nucleotides: TGCGCCAGCAGCTGGAGGAGCGGGGAGCTGTTTTTT. The full variable domain, its missing parts supplied by reference TRBV5-1 and TRBJ2-2, is KAGVTQTPRYLIKTRGQQVTLSCSPISGHRSVSWYQQTPGQGLQFLFEYFSETQRNKGNFPGRFSGRQFSNSRSEMNVSTLELGDSALYLCASSWRSGELFFGEGSRLTVL.